The clone carrying this TCR beta chain was seen only once. This entry belongs to a study of blood T cell repertoires in COVID-19. Here immunoSEQ multiplex PCR was the method, and the copy in TCRdb shows in-frame clones only, minus some. The sample has some 330,000 clones, 85% to 90% seen once; the top ten hold approximately 4.1%. Participants' reported clinical history set cohort assignment. V shed 4 bases and J 0 bases; nucleotides not matched to a gene: 3. This CDR3 region has 16 residues. CDR1 is LGHDT and CDR2 is YNNKEL in the germline V gene (reference sequence). The chain has TRBV3-1 (or the pseudogene TRBV3-2) and TRBJ2-5, with 12 nucleotides matching TRBD2. The receptor was derived from a man aged 30 to 45 who had recovered from COVID-19. The sequencing input was PBMCs or T cells enriched from blood (not recorded which). The CDR3 loop reads CASSPTSGGYQETQYF. CDR3 nucleotides: TGTGCCAGCAGCCCCACTAGCGGGGGGTACCAAGAGACCCAGTACTTC.